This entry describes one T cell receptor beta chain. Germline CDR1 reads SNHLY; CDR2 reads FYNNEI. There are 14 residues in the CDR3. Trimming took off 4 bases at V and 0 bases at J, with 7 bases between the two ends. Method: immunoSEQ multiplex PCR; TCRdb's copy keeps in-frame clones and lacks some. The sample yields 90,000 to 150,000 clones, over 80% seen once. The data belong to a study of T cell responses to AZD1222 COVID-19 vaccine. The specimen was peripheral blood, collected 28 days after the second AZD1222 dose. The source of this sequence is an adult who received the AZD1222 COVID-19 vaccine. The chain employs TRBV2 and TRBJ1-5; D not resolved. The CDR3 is CASSVANSNQPQHF. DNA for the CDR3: TGTGCCAGCAGTGTAGCGAATAGCAATCAGCCCCAGCATTTT.